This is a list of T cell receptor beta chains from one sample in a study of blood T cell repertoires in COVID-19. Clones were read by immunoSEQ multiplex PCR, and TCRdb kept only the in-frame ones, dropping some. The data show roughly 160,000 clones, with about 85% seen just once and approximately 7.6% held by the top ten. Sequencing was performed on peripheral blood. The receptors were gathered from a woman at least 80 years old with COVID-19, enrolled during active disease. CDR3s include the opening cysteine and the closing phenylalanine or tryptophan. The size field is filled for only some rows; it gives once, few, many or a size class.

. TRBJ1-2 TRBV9 CASGGTGNYGYTF
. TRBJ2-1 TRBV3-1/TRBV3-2 CASSFGTSGYNEQFF
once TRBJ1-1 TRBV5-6 CASSGTGGRTEAFF
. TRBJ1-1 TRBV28 CASRTGQQNTEAFF
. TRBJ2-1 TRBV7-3 CASSFRGQAGYEQFF
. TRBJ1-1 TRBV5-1 CASSLDNPRDTEAFF
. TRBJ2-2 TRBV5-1 CASSPQISGSFSTGELFF
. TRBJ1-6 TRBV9 CASSMGGQTNSPLHF
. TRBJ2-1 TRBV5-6 CASSLPGDVRDRYYNEQFF
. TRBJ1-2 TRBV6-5 CASSPRQGYGYTF
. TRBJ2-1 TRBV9 CASSKEGQTYNEQFF
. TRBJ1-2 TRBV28 CASRDRSYGYTF
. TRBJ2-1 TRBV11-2 CASRTGGVLYNEQFF
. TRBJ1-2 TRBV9 CASSVGTGDYYGYTF
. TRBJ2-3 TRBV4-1 CASSLSVRPGTDTQYF
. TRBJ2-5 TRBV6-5 CASRPGVGETQYF
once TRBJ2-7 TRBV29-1 CSIKTGNYEQYF
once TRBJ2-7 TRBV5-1 CASSPQGASYEQYF
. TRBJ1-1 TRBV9 CASSVVGGTANTEAFF
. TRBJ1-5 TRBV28 CASKEGARQPQHF
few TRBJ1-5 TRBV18 CASSPTGNQPQHF
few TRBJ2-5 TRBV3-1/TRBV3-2 CASSQGLATPVGETQYF